Presented here are 31 T cell receptor beta chains from one specimen sequenced in a study of blood T cell repertoires in COVID-19. Data came from immunoSEQ multiplex PCR; TCRdb stores just in-frame clones and leaves some out. Seen here are 300,000 to 350,000 clones, roughly 90% observed once, and the top ten hold around 10%. The sample comprised PBMCs or T cells enriched from blood (not recorded which). These receptors all stem from a woman younger than 30 who had recovered from COVID-19.

This chain uses TRBV9 with TRBJ2-7; 11 nucleotides align to TRBD2. The CDR3 extends over 16 amino acids. Germline-derived CDR1 and CDR2 are SGDLS and YYNGEE. The junction had 4 bases not matched to a gene; V was cut back by 0 bases and J by 2 bases. CDR3 in amino acids: CASSVGSLAGAYEQYF. For the CDR3, the DNA is TGTGCCAGCAGCGTAGGTTCACTAGCGGGAGCCTACGAGCAGTACTTC.

The rearrangement joins TRBV19 to TRBJ2-2; 7 bases are a match to TRBD1. CDR1 and CDR2 from the germline V gene are LNHDA and SQIVND (reference sequence). J lost 0 bases, V lost 5 bases, and 6 bases had no gene match. CDR3 length equals 16 residues. Here the CDR3 DNA reads TGTGCCAGTAGTCCCCCCGGGACAGCGAACACCGGGGAGCTGTTTTTT. It codes for CASSPPGTANTGELFF. Based on the CDR3 plus reference TRBV19 and TRBJ2-2, the full variable domain is DGGITQSPKYLFRKEGQNVTLSCEQNLNHDAMYWYRQDPGQGLRLIYYSQIVNDFQKGDIAEGYSVSREKKESFPLTVTSAQKNPTAFYLCASSPPGTANTGELFFGEGSRLTVL.

The chain couples TRBV3-1 (or the pseudogene TRBV3-2) to TRBJ1-6; D call uncertain. Germline-derived CDR1 and CDR2 are LGHDT and YNNKEL (reference sequence). CDR3 length: 14 residues. Trimming pared 1 base from V and 7 bases from J, leaving 8 bases between. The CDR3 DNA reads TGTGCCAGCAGCCAAGGGAGGAGCAATTCACCCCTCCACTTT. Translated, it gives CASSQGRSNSPLHF.

The chain uses TRBV20-1 and TRBJ1-2, with D tentatively TRBD1 (5 bases). Trimming shortened V by 0 bases and J by 10 bases, and 9 bases separated the two germline ends. Looked up from germline, CDR1 is DFQATT and CDR2 is SNEGSKA (reference sequence). The CDR3 extends over 11 amino acids. This CDR3 reads CSARDRGDYTF. In DNA, the CDR3 is TGCAGTGCTAGAGATCGGGGGGACTACACCTTC.

The chain links TRBV24-1 to TRBJ1-5, with D hard to call. V lost 4 bases and J 5 bases, leaving 5 bases between the germline ends. The CDR3 contains 12 residues. Germline V CDR1 and CDR2: KGHDR, SFDVKD. CDR3 loop: CATSESDQPQHF. The CDR3 nucleotides read TGTGCCACCAGTGAATCTGATCAGCCCCAGCATTTT.

The table lists this clone with a count of one. CDR3 bases: TGTGCCATCAGTGAGACAGGACAGAACAATGAGCAGTTCTTC. It codes for CAISETGQNNEQFF. V gene TRBV10-3 combines with J gene TRBJ2-1; D perhaps matches TRBD1 (6 bases). V lost 2 bases to trimming and J lost 5 bases, with 10 bases between them. The CDR3 is made up of 14 amino acids. Germline CDR1 is ENHRY and CDR2 is SYGVKD.

The genes are TRBV6-2 or TRBV6-3 and TRBJ2-7, with D uncertain. CDR3 length: 13 amino acids. The V gene lost 6 bases and the J gene lost 2 bases, with 11 bases spanning the gap. Germline V CDR1 and CDR2: MNHEY, SVGEGT. The DNA for the CDR3 is TGTGCCAGCAGCAACACACGAACCTACGAGCAGTACTTC. Encoded protein: CASSNTRTYEQYF.

This clone was observed a few times. The chain recombines TRBV5-4 with TRBJ1-2, with 7 bases that match TRBD1. Looked up from germline, CDR1 is SGHNT and CDR2 is YYREEE (reference sequence). The CDR3 sequence is 14 residues long. The V gene end was trimmed by 0 bases and the J gene end by 4 bases; junction bases not matched to a gene: 3. CDR3 nucleotide sequence: TGTGCCAGCAGCTTGGATCCAGGGGGCTATGGCTACACCTTC. The encoded protein is CASSLDPGGYGYTF.

This chain connects TRBV29-1 to TRBJ1-1; tentatively, D is TRBD1 (6 bases). This CDR3 contains 13 residues. Germline V gene data show CDR1 as SQVTM and CDR2 as ANQGSEA. The ends were cut back, 6 bases at V and 4 bases at J, with 15 bases in the middle. CDR3 protein: CSVTQGKGTEAFF. CDR3 DNA sequence: TGCAGCGTCACCCAGGGGAAGGGCACTGAAGCTTTCTTT.

This clone was counted only a few times. The chain is built from TRBV29-1 and TRBJ1-1; the D gene is possibly TRBD1 (6 bases). This CDR3 region has 13 residues. Germline-derived CDR1 and CDR2 are SQVTM and ANQGSEA. V lost 6 bases, J lost 4 bases, and 15 bases lay in between. The CDR3 protein is CSVTLGGGTEAFF. The CDR3 nucleotides read TGCAGCGTCACCCTAGGGGGTGGCACTGAAGCTTTCTTT.

The V and J genes are TRBV7-2 and TRBJ2-3; the D is unclear. This CDR3 contains 15 residues. Germline CDR1 and CDR2: SGHTA and FQGNSA. The ends were cut back, 2 bases at V and 0 bases at J, with 9 bases in the middle. The CDR3 nucleotides read TGTGCCAGCAGCTTATACGGGTTTAGCACAGATACGCAGTATTTT. The encoded protein is CASSLYGFSTDTQYF.

The J gene is TRBJ1-1, the V gene TRBV5-6; tentatively, D is TRBD1 (5 bases). CDR3 length equals 14 residues. V was clipped by 0 bases and J by 10 bases, with 16 bases between them. CDR1 and CDR2 from the germline V gene are SGHDT and YYEEEE. The CDR3 DNA is TGTGCCAGCAGCTTGGGCCGAGGAGGGGCGGGAGCTTTCTTT. As protein: CASSLGRGGAGAFF.

V gene TRBV3-1 (or the pseudogene TRBV3-2) combines with J gene TRBJ2-7; 7 bases are a match to TRBD2. Per germline, CDR1 LGHDT and CDR2 YNNKEL (reference sequence). The CDR3 extends over 15 amino acids. The J segment lost 5 bases and the V segment lost 3 bases, leaving 10 bases of the junction unmatched. CDR3 nucleotide sequence: TGTGCCAGCAGCCATAGGACTAGGGCTTCCCACGAGCAGTACTTC. This gives the protein CASSHRTRASHEQYF.

This sequence joins TRBV28 and TRBJ1-5, with a tentative D call TRBD1 (5 bases). Trimming stripped 3 bases from V and 3 bases from J, with 9 bases between. Germline V CDR1 and CDR2: MDHEN, SYDVKM. CDR3 size: 14 residues. The CDR3 DNA is TGTGCCAGCAGTTTGTGGGGACTCAATCAGCCCCAGCATTTT. Amino acids: CASSLWGLNQPQHF.

This clone has a handful of counts. The genes are TRBV5-6 and TRBJ1-5; 7 positions agree with TRBD1. Germline V gene lookup returns CDR1 SGHDT and CDR2 YYEEEE. V gave up 3 bases and J gave up 0 bases; unmatched junction bases: 6. This CDR3 has 16 residues. The CDR3 sequence is CASSSGQSSSNQPQHF. As DNA, the CDR3 is TGTGCCAGCAGCTCGGGACAGTCGAGTAGCAATCAGCCCCAGCATTTT. Drawing the rest from reference TRBV5-6 and TRBJ1-5, the complete variable domain is DAGVTQSPTHLIKTRGQQVTLRCSPKSGHDTVSWYQQALGQGPQFIFQYYEEEERQRGNFPDRFSGHQFPNYSSELNVNALLLGDSALYLCASSSGQSSSNQPQHFGDGTRLSIL.

This chain connects TRBV28 to TRBJ2-5; D might be TRBD1 (7 bases). Germline loops: CDR1 MDHEN, CDR2 SYDVKM. The CDR3 covers 20 residues. Deletions cut 5 bases from V and 3 bases from J, with 31 bases between. CDR3 region: CASSPKQGRVSWGVEETQYF. The CDR3 DNA reads as TGTGCCAGCAGTCCAAAACAGGGGAGAGTTTCCTGGGGGGTAGAAGAGACCCAGTACTTC.

The V call is TRBV7-2, the J call TRBJ2-6; 7 positions match TRBD2. Per germline, CDR1 SGHTA and CDR2 FQGNSA. Germline trimming cut 5 bases from V and 0 bases from J; bases unmatched to any gene: 7. The CDR3 covers 17 residues. CDR3 sequence: CASSPPSGHSGANVLTF. The DNA for the CDR3 is TGTGCCAGCAGCCCCCCTAGCGGACACTCTGGGGCCAACGTCCTGACTTTC. Based on the CDR3 plus reference TRBV7-2 and TRBJ2-6, the full variable domain is GAGVSQSPSNKVTEKGKDVELRCDPISGHTALYWYRQSLGQGLEFLIYFQGNSAPDKSGLPSDRFSAERTGGSVSTLTIQRTQQEDSAVYLCASSPPSGHSGANVLTFGAGSRLTVL.

The chain joins TRBV6-1 to TRBJ1-6, with 7 bases aligning to TRBD1. V was pared by 3 bases and J by 7 bases, with 6 bases of the junction left unmatched. Germline CDR1 and CDR2: MNHNS and SASEGT. CDR3 size: 15 residues. CDR3 DNA: TGTGCCAGCAGTGATCACGGGACAGAAAATTCACCCCTCCACTTT. The encoded protein is CASSDHGTENSPLHF.

The chain joins TRBV2 to TRBJ2-7, with TRBD2 as a possible D gene (6 bases). CDR1 is SNHLY, CDR2 FYNNEI, per germline. There are 14 residues in the CDR3. V was clipped by 4 bases and J by 1 base, with 11 bases between them. The DNA of the CDR3 is TGTGCCAGCAGTGCGGTGGGGGGATCCTACGAGCAGTACTTC. It codes for CASSAVGGSYEQYF.

V gene TRBV28 combines with J gene TRBJ2-3; 7 bases agree with TRBD2. The CDR3 is 14 residues long. V was clipped by 2 bases and J by 5 bases; unmatched bases: 4. The V gene's germline CDR1 is MDHEN and CDR2 SYDVKM. CDR3 amino acids: CASSLSGMGDTQYF. In DNA form, the CDR3 reads TGTGCCAGCAGTTTAAGCGGGATGGGAGATACGCAGTATTTT.

The chain joins TRBV9 to TRBJ1-1; 7 bases align to TRBD1. CDR1 SGDLS and CDR2 YYNGEE come from the germline V gene. The CDR3 spans 16 residues. The V gene end was trimmed by 3 bases and the J gene end by 2 bases; junction bases not matched to a gene: 10. In DNA, the CDR3 is TGTGCCAGCAGCGACGACAGGGAAGGGGGCAACACTGAAGCTTTCTTT. Protein product: CASSDDREGGNTEAFF.

The V call is TRBV29-1, the J call TRBJ1-1; no firm D call. CDR3 length: 10 amino acids. Germline loops: CDR1 SQVTM, CDR2 ANQGSEA. V lost 7 bases to trimming and J lost 2 bases, with 5 bases between them. CDR3 DNA: TGCAGCGCCTACAACACTGAAGCTTTCTTT. Translation gives CSAYNTEAFF.

The genes are TRBV28 and TRBJ1-2; D is undetermined. This CDR3 has 11 residues. CDR1 and CDR2 from the germline V gene are MDHEN and SYDVKM. V lost 5 bases and J 7 bases, leaving 8 bases between the germline ends. This CDR3 is CASSTGSGYTF. For the CDR3, the DNA is TGTGCCAGCAGTACCGGGTCTGGCTACACCTTC.

The chain combines TRBV7-8 with TRBJ2-1, with 8 bases lining up with TRBD2. The germline CDR1 and CDR2 sequences are SGHVS and FQNEAQ. Trimming removed 4 bases from V and 9 bases from J; junction bases left unmatched: 11. The length of the CDR3 is 15 residues. CDR3: CASSSRTSLNSEQFF. In DNA, the CDR3 is TGTGCCAGCAGCTCCAGGACTAGCCTGAACAGTGAGCAGTTCTTC. Combining the CDR3 with reference TRBV7-8 and TRBJ2-1 gives the whole variable domain GAGVSQSPRYKVAKRGQDVALRCDPISGHVSLFWYQQALGQGPEFLTYFQNEAQLDKSGLPSDRFFAERPEGSVSTLKIQRTQQEDSAVYLCASSSRTSLNSEQFFGPGTRLTVL.

This clone has a single count. This sequence joins TRBV27 and TRBJ1-4; D is ambiguous. Germline V lookup: CDR1 MNHEY, CDR2 SMNVEV (reference sequence). This CDR3 contains 15 residues. Deletions cut 5 bases from V and 7 bases from J, with 17 bases between. CDR3 region: CASSQNSYRGEKLFF. CDR3 nucleotide sequence: TGTGCCAGCAGTCAAAACAGCTATCGGGGTGAAAAACTGTTTTTT.

The CDR3 is CATSDPGTSGYNEQFF. In DNA, the CDR3 is TGTGCCACCAGTGATCCCGGGACTAGCGGTTACAATGAGCAGTTCTTC. V gene TRBV24-1 combines with J gene TRBJ2-1; 11 bases are a match to TRBD2. Trimming at V came to 3 bases and at J to 4 bases, leaving 4 bases not matched to a gene. The germline gives CDR1 KGHDR, CDR2 SFDVKD. This CDR3 is 16 amino acids long.

DNA for the CDR3: TGTGCCAGCAGCTTATCCGCAGGGATCTCCTACGAGCAGTACTTC. Its translation: CASSLSAGISYEQYF. The chain links TRBV7-3 to TRBJ2-7; a weak D match, TRBD1 (5 bases). CDR1 and CDR2 from the germline V gene are SGHTA and FQGTGA. The CDR3 spans 15 residues. Trimming removed 2 bases at V and 0 bases at J, with 11 bases between. The whole variable domain, remainder taken from reference TRBV7-3 and TRBJ2-7, is GAGVSQTPSNKVTEKGKYVELRCDPISGHTALYWYRQSLGQGPEFLIYFQGTGAADDSGLPNDRFFAVRPEGSVSTLKIQRTERGDSAVYLCASSLSAGISYEQYFGPGTRLTVT.

This clone is labeled as large. The genes are TRBV6-1 and TRBJ2-7, with D possibly matching TRBD1 (6 bases). The CDR3 contains 13 residues. The germline CDR1 and CDR2 sequences are MNHNS and SASEGT. V lost 2 bases to trimming and J lost 4 bases, with 9 bases between them. This chain's CDR3 is CASSEWTEYEQYF. CDR3 coding DNA: TGTGCCAGCAGTGAATGGACAGAATACGAGCAGTACTTC.

This rearrangement joins TRBV4-2 to TRBJ1-6; 7 nucleotides match TRBD1. V shed 0 bases, J shed 8 bases, and the junction held 10 bases outside the gene matches. CDR1 and CDR2 (germline): LGHNA, YNFKEQ. This CDR3 has 17 amino acids. The chain's CDR3 is CASSQERARGPDSPLHF. The CDR3 nucleotides are TGTGCCAGCAGCCAAGAGCGGGCAAGGGGGCCAGATTCACCCCTCCACTTT.

This chain joins TRBV28 and TRBJ1-1, with TRBD1 as a possible D gene (5 bases). Trimming left V 3 bases short and J 7 bases short, with 9 bases between. This CDR3 region has 12 residues. The germline CDR1 and CDR2 sequences are MDHEN and SYDVKM. DNA of the CDR3: TGTGCCAGCAGTTTCATTCAGGGTGAAGCTTTCTTT. It codes for CASSFIQGEAFF.

This clone was counted between two and nine times. The chain employs TRBV6-5 and TRBJ2-7; tentative D call: TRBD1 (5 bases). Trimming took off 5 bases at V and 4 bases at J, with 12 bases between the two ends. The CDR3 contains 13 residues. Germline V CDR1 and CDR2: MNHEY, SVGAGI. The CDR3, as DNA: TGTGCCAGCAGTATACAGGTTAGGTACGAGCAGTACTTC. This encodes CASSIQVRYEQYF.